The 20 T cell receptor beta chains listed next were all sequenced from one sample in a study of shared clonotypes between healthy human individuals. Only in-frame clones appear in the TCRdb table, and some are missing; sequencing was by immunoSEQ multiplex PCR. The sample consists of more than 2 million clones, over 85% of them appearing once. The specimen sequenced was naive CD4+ T cells sorted from blood. The subset: CD45RA+ positively selected. The origin of the receptors is a man younger than 30 in good health.

This sequence joins TRBV6-6 and TRBJ2-7; perhaps D is TRBD1 or TRBD2 (5 bases each). V was cut by 6 bases and J by 10 bases, with 13 bases left in between. The CDR3 length is 11 residues. Per germline, CDR1 MNHNY and CDR2 SVGAGI (reference sequence). This chain's CDR3 is CASSRGTNQYF. The CDR3 DNA is TGTGCCAGCAGCCGAGGGACCAATCAGTACTTC.

This clone was detected once. The rearrangement links TRBV19 to TRBJ2-7, with 9 nucleotides matching TRBD1. CDR1 is LNHDA, CDR2 SQIVND, per germline (reference sequence). Losses at the gene ends were 5 bases for V and 8 bases for J; bases not matched to a gene: 10. The CDR3 runs to 14 residues. In DNA, the CDR3 is TGTGCCAGTAGTCCACAGGGGGCCCTTCAAAAGCAGTACTTC. This sequence encodes CASSPQGALQKQYF. The variable domain in full, completed from reference TRBV19 and TRBJ2-7, reads DGGITQSPKYLFRKEGQNVTLSCEQNLNHDAMYWYRQDPGQGLRLIYYSQIVNDFQKGDIAEGYSVSREKKESFPLTVTSAQKNPTAFYLCASSPQGALQKQYFGPGTRLTVT.

The chain combines TRBV25-1 with TRBJ1-6; D possibly corresponds to TRBD1 (5 bases). Germline V gene data show CDR1 as MGHDK and CDR2 as SYGVNS. Trimming left V 6 bases short and J 14 bases short, with 17 bases between. This CDR3 has 13 amino acids. The CDR3 DNA is TGTGCCAGCAGCCCCGGGGCAGGGTCAGCCCTCCACTTT. Its protein is CASSPGAGSALHF.

The V gene is TRBV7-8, the J gene TRBJ2-5, with 9 bases that match TRBD1. Germline V lookup: CDR1 SGHVS, CDR2 FQNEAQ. The CDR3 loop spans 15 amino acids. V gave up 3 bases and J gave up 4 bases; unmatched junction bases: 6. CDR3 coding DNA: TGTGCCAGCAGCTTTACAGGGGGCGCGGGAGAGACCCAGTACTTC. Protein product: CASSFTGGAGETQYF.

The rearrangement joins TRBV19 to TRBJ1-5, with TRBD1 as a possible D gene (6 bases). Deletions cut 5 bases from V and 2 bases from J, with 13 bases between. The CDR3 runs 15 residues. The germline CDR1 and CDR2 sequences are LNHDA and SQIVND (reference sequence). CDR3 sequence (DNA): TGTGCCAGTAGTCGCAGGGGTGTAGGCAATCAGCCCCAGCATTTT. This translates into CASSRRGVGNQPQHF.

This clone was seen a single time. V and J are TRBV27 and TRBJ2-7; D is unresolved. V lost 7 bases and J lost 6, with 13 bases in between. The CDR3 is 12 residues long. Germline values: CDR1 MNHEY, CDR2 SMNVEV (reference sequence). The CDR3 nucleotides read TGTGCCAGCACCCGATTTAGGATCGAGCAGTACTTC. Translating it yields CASTRFRIEQYF.

The chain links TRBV7-6 to TRBJ2-2; 9 bases align to TRBD1. The CDR3 runs 16 residues. V dropped 2 bases and J dropped 2; count of bases not matched to a gene: 3. In germline, CDR1 is SGHVS, CDR2 FNYEAQ. CDR3 sequence: CASSLTGGVNTGELFF. The CDR3 DNA sequence: TGTGCCAGCAGCTTAACAGGGGGCGTCAACACCGGGGAGCTGTTTTTT.

This clone was detected only once. The rearrangement joins TRBV13 to TRBJ1-6; D possibly corresponds to TRBD1 (5 bases). CDR3 length: 15 amino acids. The V and J ends lost 2 bases and 8 bases respectively, with 13 bases between them. Germline V gene data show CDR1 as PRHDT and CDR2 as FYEKMQ (reference sequence). The CDR3 region has the DNA TGTGCCAGCAGCTTACGGACAACGAGTCATTCACCCCTCCACTTT. It encodes CASSLRTTSHSPLHF.

Points on this clone: The same CDR3 is also encoded by other DNA sequences in this sample. This chain uses TRBV5-4 with TRBJ2-5; maybe TRBD1 (5 bases). The V gene lost 0 bases and the J gene lost 5 bases, with 8 bases spanning the gap. There are 13 residues in the CDR3. Germline V gene lookup returns CDR1 SGHNT and CDR2 YYREEE (reference sequence). The CDR3 sequence is CASSLGQRETQYF. Written as DNA, the CDR3 is TGTGCCAGCAGCTTGGGACAGAGGGAGACCCAGTACTTC. Full variable domain (rest looked up from reference TRBV5-4 and TRBJ2-5): ETGVTQSPTHLIKTRGQQVTLRCSSQSGHNTVSWYQQALGQGPQFIFQYYREEENGRGNFPPRFSGLQFPNYSSELNVNALELDDSALYLCASSLGQRETQYFGPGTRLLVL.

The chain employs TRBV5-1 and TRBJ1-6; D is unclear. Germline V gene lookup returns CDR1 SGHRS and CDR2 YFSETQ. This CDR3 comprises 15 residues. V dropped 3 bases and J dropped 5 bases, with 12 bases sitting between them. This CDR3 reads CASSSLGRDNSPLHF. Written as DNA, the CDR3 is TGCGCCAGCAGCTCCCTTGGGCGAGATAATTCACCCCTCCACTTT. The full variable domain, in which reference TRBV5-1 and TRBJ1-6 provide the parts outside the CDR3, is KAGVTQTPRYLIKTRGQQVTLSCSPISGHRSVSWYQQTPGQGLQFLFEYFSETQRNKGNFPGRFSGRQFSNSRSEMNVSTLELGDSALYLCASSSLGRDNSPLHFGNGTRLTVT.

The J gene is TRBJ2-7, the V gene TRBV7-3, with D possibly being TRBD2 (6 bases). This CDR3 has 16 amino acids. Germline values: CDR1 SGHTA, CDR2 FQGTGA. The V end was cut by 2 bases, the J end by 4 bases, with 18 bases between. CDR3: CASSLGRLELGYEQYF. The CDR3 DNA follows: TGTGCCAGCAGCTTAGGCAGACTAGAATTAGGGTACGAGCAGTACTTC.

This clone was observed once. This chain joins TRBV30 and TRBJ1-5; D might be TRBD1 (6 bases). Per the germline V gene, CDR1 is GTSNPN and CDR2 is SVGIG (reference sequence). V gave up 4 bases and J gave up 6 bases, with 13 bases separating them. This CDR3 comprises 13 residues. CDR3: CAWTRGAGQPQHF. The CDR3, as DNA: TGTGCCTGGACTCGGGGGGCAGGTCAGCCCCAGCATTTT. Full variable domain (remainder filled in from reference TRBV30 and TRBJ1-5): SQTIHQWPATLVQPVGSPLSLECTVEGTSNPNLYWYRQAAGRGLQLLFYSVGIGQISSEVPQNLSASRPQDRQFILSSKKLLLSDSGFYLCAWTRGAGQPQHFGDGTRLSIL.

The genes are TRBV7-9 and TRBJ2-5; 11 bases are shared with TRBD2. V trimming: 6 bases; J trimming: 7 bases; junction bases outside the gene matches: 4. CDR1 is SEHNR and CDR2 is FQNEAQ in the germline V gene (reference sequence). There are 13 residues in the CDR3. In DNA, the CDR3 is TGTGCCAGCAGGCAGGGGACTAGCGGGACCCAGTACTTC. This sequence encodes CASRQGTSGTQYF.

This chain links TRBV29-1 with TRBJ2-7; the D is unclear. Trimming took off 2 bases at V and 0 bases at J, with 14 bases between the two ends. This CDR3 has 15 residues. Per the germline V gene, CDR1 is SQVTM and CDR2 is ANQGSEA. The CDR3 coding sequence is TGCAGCGTTGAATTGGCAGGCGAGCTCTCCTACGAGCAGTACTTC. Protein sequence: CSVELAGELSYEQYF.

Comment on this clone: Other DNA sequences of this sample code for an identical CDR3. The genes are TRBV7-2 and TRBJ2-5; D is possibly TRBD2 (6 bases). This CDR3 has 13 amino acids. Germline values: CDR1 SGHTA, CDR2 FQGNSA. With 1 base removed from V and 4 bases from J, the gap between germline ends came to 7 bases. CDR3 sequence: CASSLGGGETQYF. CDR3 sequence (DNA): TGTGCCAGCAGCTTAGGGGGAGGAGAGACCCAGTACTTC.

The V gene is TRBV7-9, the J gene TRBJ1-1, with unresolved D. V shed 0 bases and J shed 8 bases, with 7 bases lying between them. The germline CDR1 and CDR2 sequences are SEHNR and FQNEAQ (reference sequence). CDR3 length equals 12 residues. CDR3 in DNA: TGTGCCAGCAGCTTAGCGGGGAGGGAAGCTTTCTTT. Its protein product is CASSLAGREAFF.

The rearrangement uses TRBV9 and TRBJ2-1, with 10 nucleotides matching TRBD2. V lost 4 bases to trimming and J lost 8 bases; unmatched junction nucleotides: 3. The germline V gene encodes CDR1 SGDLS and CDR2 YYNGEE. The CDR3 has 13 amino acids. CDR3 nucleotides: TGTGCCAGCAGCCTTAGCGGGAGGCATGAGCAGTTCTTC. Residues: CASSLSGRHEQFF.

V is TRBV5-4 and J is TRBJ1-1; D possibly corresponds to TRBD1 (6 bases). V was clipped by 0 bases and J by 8 bases, with 20 bases between them. This CDR3 region has 16 residues. Germline V lookup: CDR1 SGHNT, CDR2 YYREEE (reference sequence). This CDR3 reads CASSLEVDRKSTEAFF. The CDR3 nucleotides are TGTGCCAGCAGCTTGGAAGTGGACAGAAAGAGTACCGAAGCTTTCTTT.

The V call is TRBV6-5, the J call TRBJ2-7; D is possibly TRBD1 (6 bases). V was clipped by 6 bases and J by 6 bases, with 15 bases between them. Germline CDR1 is MNHEY and CDR2 is SVGAGI. The CDR3 has 13 residues. The CDR3 DNA follows: TGTGCCAGCAGCGCTGTGGGGGCGCTCGAGCAGTACTTC. The encoded protein is CASSAVGALEQYF.

Of note for this clone: It may be a read error: a sequence one base away is much more abundant. The chain couples TRBV27 to TRBJ1-1; possibly TRBD1 for D (6 bases). This CDR3 comprises 12 residues. Per germline, CDR1 MNHEY and CDR2 SMNVEV (reference sequence). V was pared by 8 bases and J by 7 bases, with 14 bases between. In DNA form, the CDR3 reads TGTGCCAGCGGTTCGGGGGCCGGTGAAGCTTTCTTT. It specifies CASGSGAGEAFF.